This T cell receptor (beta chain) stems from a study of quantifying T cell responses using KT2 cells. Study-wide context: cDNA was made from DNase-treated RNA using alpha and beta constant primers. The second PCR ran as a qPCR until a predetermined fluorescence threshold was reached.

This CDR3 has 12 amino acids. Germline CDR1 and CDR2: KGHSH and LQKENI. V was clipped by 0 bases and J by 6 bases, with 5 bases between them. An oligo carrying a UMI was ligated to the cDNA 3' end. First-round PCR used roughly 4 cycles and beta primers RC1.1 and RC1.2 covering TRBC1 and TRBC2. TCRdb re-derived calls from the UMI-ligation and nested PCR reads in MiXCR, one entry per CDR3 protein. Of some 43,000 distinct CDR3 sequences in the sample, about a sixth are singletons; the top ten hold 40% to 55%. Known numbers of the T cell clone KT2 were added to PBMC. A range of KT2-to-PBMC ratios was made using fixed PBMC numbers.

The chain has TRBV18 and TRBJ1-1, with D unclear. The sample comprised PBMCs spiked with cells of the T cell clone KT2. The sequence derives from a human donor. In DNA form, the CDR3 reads TGTGCCAGCTCACCACCCCTGGCTGAAGCTTTCTTT. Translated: CASSPPLAEAFF.